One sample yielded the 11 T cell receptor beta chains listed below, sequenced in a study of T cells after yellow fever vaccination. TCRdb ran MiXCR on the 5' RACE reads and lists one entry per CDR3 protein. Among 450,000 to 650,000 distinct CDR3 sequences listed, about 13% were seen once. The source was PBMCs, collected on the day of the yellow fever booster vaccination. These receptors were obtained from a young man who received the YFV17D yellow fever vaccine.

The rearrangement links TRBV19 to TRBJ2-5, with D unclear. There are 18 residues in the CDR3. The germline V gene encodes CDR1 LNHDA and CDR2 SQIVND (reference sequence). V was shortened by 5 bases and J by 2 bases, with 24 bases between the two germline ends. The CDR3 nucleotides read TGTGCCAGTAGTCCCTATAACCTGTGGGCTAGTCCTCAAGAGACCCAGTACTTC. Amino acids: CASSPYNLWASPQETQYF.

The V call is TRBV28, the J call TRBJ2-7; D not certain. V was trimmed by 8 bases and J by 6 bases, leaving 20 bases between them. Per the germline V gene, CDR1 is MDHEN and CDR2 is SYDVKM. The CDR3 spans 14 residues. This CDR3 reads CASARRFVSAEQYF. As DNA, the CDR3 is TGTGCCAGCGCCCGGCGATTTGTGTCCGCCGAGCAGTACTTC.

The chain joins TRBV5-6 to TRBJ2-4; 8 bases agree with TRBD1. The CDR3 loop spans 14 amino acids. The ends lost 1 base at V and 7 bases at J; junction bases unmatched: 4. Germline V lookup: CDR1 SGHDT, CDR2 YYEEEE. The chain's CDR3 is CASSLPDRANIQYF. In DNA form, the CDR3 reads TGTGCCAGCAGCTTGCCGGACAGGGCGAACATTCAGTACTTC.

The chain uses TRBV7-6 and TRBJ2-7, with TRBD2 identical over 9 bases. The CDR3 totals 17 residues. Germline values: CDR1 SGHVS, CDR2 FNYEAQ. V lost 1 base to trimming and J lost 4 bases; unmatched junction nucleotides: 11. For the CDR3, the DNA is TGTGCCAGCAGCTTAGGGGTCTCTAGCGGGAAGCCTTACGAGCAGTACTTC. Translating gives CASSLGVSSGKPYEQYF.

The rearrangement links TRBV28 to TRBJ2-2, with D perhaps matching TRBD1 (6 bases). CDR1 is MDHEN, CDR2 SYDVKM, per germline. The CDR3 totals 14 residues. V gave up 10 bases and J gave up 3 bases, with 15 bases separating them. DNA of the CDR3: TGTGCCATACAAAGCAGGGGTTACACCGGGGAGCTGTTTTTT. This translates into CAIQSRGYTGELFF.

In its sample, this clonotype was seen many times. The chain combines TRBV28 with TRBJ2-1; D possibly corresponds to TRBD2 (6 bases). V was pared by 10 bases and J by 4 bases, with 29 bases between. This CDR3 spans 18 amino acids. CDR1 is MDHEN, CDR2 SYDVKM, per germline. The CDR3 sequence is CATYTSLIPGTFYNEQFF. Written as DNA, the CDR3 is TGTGCCACCTACACCTCTCTCATACCCGGGACTTTTTACAATGAGCAGTTCTTC.

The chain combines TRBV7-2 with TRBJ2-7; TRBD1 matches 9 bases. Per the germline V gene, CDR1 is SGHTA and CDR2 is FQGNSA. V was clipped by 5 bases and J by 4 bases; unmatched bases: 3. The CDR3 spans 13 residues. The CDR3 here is CASSTTGGYEQYF. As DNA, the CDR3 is TGTGCCAGCAGCACGACAGGGGGGTACGAGCAGTACTTC.

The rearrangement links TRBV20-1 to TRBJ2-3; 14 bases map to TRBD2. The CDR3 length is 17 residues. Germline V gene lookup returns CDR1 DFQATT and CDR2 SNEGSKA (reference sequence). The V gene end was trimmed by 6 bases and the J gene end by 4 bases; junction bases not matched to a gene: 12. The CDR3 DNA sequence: TGCAGTGCCAATCCGGGACTAGCGGGAGTTGGAGCAGATACGCAGTATTTT. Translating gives CSANPGLAGVGADTQYF.

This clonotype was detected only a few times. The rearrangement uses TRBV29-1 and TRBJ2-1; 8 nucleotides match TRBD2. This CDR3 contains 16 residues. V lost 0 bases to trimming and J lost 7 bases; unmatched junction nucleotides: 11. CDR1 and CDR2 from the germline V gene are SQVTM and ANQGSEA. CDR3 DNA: TGCAGCGTTGAAGATCGAACTAGCGGCCTACTTAATGAGCAGTTCTTC. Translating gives CSVEDRTSGLLNEQFF.

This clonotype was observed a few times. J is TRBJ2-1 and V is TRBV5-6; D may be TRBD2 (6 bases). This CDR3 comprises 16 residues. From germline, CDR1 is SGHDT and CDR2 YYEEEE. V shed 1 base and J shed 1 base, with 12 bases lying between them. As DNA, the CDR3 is TGTGCCAGCAGCTTGAACCCTAGCGTATCCTACAATGAGCAGTTCTTC. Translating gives CASSLNPSVSYNEQFF.

The DNA for the CDR3 is TGTGCCAGCAATGGACCCTCGAACACCGGGGAGCTGTTTTTT. Its translation: CASNGPSNTGELFF. The chain has TRBV12-3 or TRBV12-4 and TRBJ2-2; D unresolved. The CDR3 sequence is 14 residues long. With 7 bases removed from V and 0 bases from J, the gap between germline ends came to 9 bases.